This entry describes one TCR beta chain. V shed 0 bases and J shed 8 bases, with 8 bases lying between them. This CDR3 has 13 residues. From germline, CDR1 is LNHNV and CDR2 YYDKDF (reference sequence). This entry is derived from a study of control samples from healthy donors and cancer patients. Sequencing used immunoSEQ multiplex PCR; TCRdb keeps in-frame clones, though not all of them. The table records 200,000 or so clones, around 94% of them present only once. V is TRBV15 and J is TRBJ1-5; D is unclear. This sequence was found in a man aged 50 or older in good health. The specimen was blood. CDR3 sequence (DNA): TGTGCCACCAGCAGAGATCTTTCGGAGCCCCAGCATTTT. This sequence encodes CATSRDLSEPQHF.